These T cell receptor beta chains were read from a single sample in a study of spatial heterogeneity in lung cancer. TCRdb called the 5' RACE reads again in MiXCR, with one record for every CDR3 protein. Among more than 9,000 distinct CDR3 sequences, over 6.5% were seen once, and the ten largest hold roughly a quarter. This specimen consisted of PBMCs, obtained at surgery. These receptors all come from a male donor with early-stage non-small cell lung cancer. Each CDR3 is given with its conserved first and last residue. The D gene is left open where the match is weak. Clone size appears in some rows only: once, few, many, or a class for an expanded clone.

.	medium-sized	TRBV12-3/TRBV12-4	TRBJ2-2	CASSRAGRTGELFF	TGTGCCAGCAGTCGAGCGGGCCGGACCGGGGAGCTGTTTTTT
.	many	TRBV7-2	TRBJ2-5	CASSFTGAGETQYF	TGTGCCAGCAGCTTTACGGGGGCGGGAGAGACCCAGTACTTC
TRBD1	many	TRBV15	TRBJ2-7	CATRDRRYEQYF	TGTGCCACCAGGGACAGGAGGTACGAGCAGTACTTC
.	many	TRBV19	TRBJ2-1	CASSIRGASREQFF	TGTGCCAGTAGTATAAGGGGGGCCTCAAGAGAGCAGTTCTTC
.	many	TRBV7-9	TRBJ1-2	CASSLAMGKANYGYTF	TGTGCCAGCAGCTTAGCCATGGGTAAAGCTAACTATGGCTACACCTTC
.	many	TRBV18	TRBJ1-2	CASSAGVSYGYTF	TGTGCCAGCTCGGCGGGGGTTAGCTATGGCTACACCTTC
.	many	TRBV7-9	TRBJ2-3	CASSLKAYTDTQYF	TGTGCCAGCAGCTTAAAAGCGTACACAGATACGCAGTATTTT
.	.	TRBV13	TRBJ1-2	CASSRTANYGYTF	TGTGCCAGCAGCCGGACGGCAAACTATGGCTACACCTTC
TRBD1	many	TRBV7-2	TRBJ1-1	CASSPDRVGLEAFF	TGTGCCAGCAGCCCGGACAGGGTAGGGCTTGAAGCTTTCTTT
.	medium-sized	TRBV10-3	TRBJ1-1	CAISPSGMNTEAFF	TGTGCCATCAGTCCCTCCGGGATGAACACTGAAGCTTTCTTT
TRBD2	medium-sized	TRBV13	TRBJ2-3	CASSRPRGLALPDTQYF	TGTGCCAGCAGCAGGCCGAGGGGACTAGCCTTGCCAGATACGCAGTATTTT
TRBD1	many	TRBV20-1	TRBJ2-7	CSARGQAGASYEQYF	TGCAGTGCCAGGGGACAGGCAGGGGCTTCCTACGAGCAGTACTTC
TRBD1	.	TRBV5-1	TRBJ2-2	CASSLSRTGFPGELFF	TGCGCCAGCAGCTTGAGTCGGACAGGGTTTCCCGGGGAGCTGTTTTTT
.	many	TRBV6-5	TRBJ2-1	CASSYGNPGVNEQFF	TGTGCCAGCAGTTACGGCAACCCGGGGGTCAATGAGCAGTTCTTC
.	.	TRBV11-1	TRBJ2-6	CASSKGLIGSGANVLTF	TGTGCCAGCAGTAAGGGGCTGATCGGCTCTGGGGCCAACGTCCTGACTTTC
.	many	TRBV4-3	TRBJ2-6	CASSQDRGANVLTF	TGCGCCAGCAGCCAAGATCGAGGGGCCAACGTCCTGACTTTC
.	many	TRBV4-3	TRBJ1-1	CASSQDWGRNTEAFF	TGCGCCAGCAGCCAAGATTGGGGGAGGAACACTGAAGCTTTCTTT
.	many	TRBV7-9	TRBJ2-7	CASSPRGPGGSYEQYF	TGTGCCAGCAGCCCCCGGGGGCCCGGTGGCTCCTACGAGCAGTACTTC
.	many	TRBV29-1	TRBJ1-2	CSVVLASYGYTF	TGCAGCGTTGTCCTGGCCAGCTATGGCTACACCTTC
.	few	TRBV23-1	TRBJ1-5	CASSHLGVSNQPQHF	TGCGCCAGCAGTCATCTGGGGGTGAGCAATCAGCCCCAGCATTTT
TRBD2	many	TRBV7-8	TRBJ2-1	CASSTRLAGVTYNEQFF	TGTGCCAGCAGCACCCGACTAGCGGGGGTTACCTACAATGAGCAGTTCTTC
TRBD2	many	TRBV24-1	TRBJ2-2	CATSDRGLAGSTGELFF	TGTGCCACCAGTGACCGGGGACTAGCGGGGAGCACCGGGGAGCTGTTTTTT
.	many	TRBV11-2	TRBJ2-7	CAMAPGSSYEQYF	TGTGCCATGGCGCCAGGGAGCTCCTACGAGCAGTACTTC
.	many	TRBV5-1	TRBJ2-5	CASSLTRGPEETQYF	TGCGCCAGCAGCTTGACGCGGGGGCCAGAGGAGACCCAGTACTTC
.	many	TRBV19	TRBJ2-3	CASSTMDTQYF	TGTGCCAGTAGTACTATGGATACGCAGTATTTT
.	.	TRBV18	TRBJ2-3	CASSPKGTTRTDTQYF	TGTGCCAGCTCACCAAAAGGGACAACCCGCACAGATACGCAGTATTTT
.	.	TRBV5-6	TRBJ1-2	CASSLEGLNYGYTF	TGTGCCAGCAGCCTGGAGGGATTGAACTATGGCTACACCTTC
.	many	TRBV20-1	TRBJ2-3	CSARDQGAADTQYF	TGCAGTGCTAGAGATCAGGGCGCGGCAGATACGCAGTATTTT
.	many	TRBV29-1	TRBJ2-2	CSVAWGAGELFF	TGCAGCGTTGCTTGGGGGGCGGGCGAGCTGTTTTTT
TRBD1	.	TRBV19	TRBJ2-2	CASSRQGVSPGELFF	TGTGCCAGTAGCCGACAGGGCGTATCCCCCGGGGAGCTGTTTTTT
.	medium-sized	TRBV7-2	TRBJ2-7	CASGHYEQYF	TGTGCCAGCGGACACTACGAGCAGTACTTC
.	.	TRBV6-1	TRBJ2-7	CASLNPQGSYEQYF	TGTGCCAGCCTGAACCCCCAGGGATCCTACGAGCAGTACTTC
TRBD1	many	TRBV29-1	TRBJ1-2	CSVTGGRDYGYTF	TGCAGCGTGACAGGGGGCAGGGACTATGGCTACACCTTC
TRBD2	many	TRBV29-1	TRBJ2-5	CSVDLGLAEETQYF	TGCAGCGTGGACCTGGGACTAGCAGAAGAGACCCAGTACTTC
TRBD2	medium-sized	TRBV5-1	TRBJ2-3	CASSTGLAGGTDTQYF	TGCGCCAGCAGCACGGGACTAGCGGGGGGCACAGATACGCAGTATTTT
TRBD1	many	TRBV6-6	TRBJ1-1	CASSYGDRGVMNTEAFF	TGTGCCAGCAGTTACGGCGACAGGGGCGTTATGAACACTGAAGCTTTCTTT